The 32 T cell receptor beta chains below were found in one sample sequenced in a study of T cells in Graves' hyperthyroidism and ophthalmopathy. RNA transcripts yielded amplified TCR beta CDR3 regions. RT-PCR in the first round (using the HTBI primer set) targeted the TCR CDR3. TCRdb passed the multiplex PCR reads through MiXCR, listing each CDR3 protein once. The sample carries around 490,000 distinct CDR3 sequences, just under 20% recorded once. Sequenced input: blood. The receptor set was obtained from a man aged 35 to 55 with Graves' ophthalmopathy.

On this clonotype itself: A much more abundant neighbour one base away suggests this may be a read error. The rearrangement links TRBV2 to TRBJ1-4; TRBD1 might be the D (5 bases). There are 14 residues in the CDR3. Trimming took off 10 bases at V and 2 bases at J, with 14 bases between the two ends. Germline V CDR1 and CDR2: SNHLY, FYNNEI. CDR3 bases: TGTGCCACCTCAGCAGGGAGGACTAATGAAAAACTGTTTTTT. As protein: CATSAGRTNEKLFF. The full variable domain, in which reference TRBV2 and TRBJ1-4 provide the parts outside the CDR3, is EPEVTQTPSHQVTQMGQEVILRCVPISNHLYFYWYRQILGQKVEFLVSFYNNEISEKSEIFDDQFSVERPDGSNFTLKIRSTKLEDSAMYFCATSAGRTNEKLFFGSGTQLSVL.

This clonotype was detected once. This clone may be a read error of a much larger clone one base away. The chain joins TRBV5-1 to TRBJ2-7, with a weak D call TRBD2 (6 bases). The CDR3 loop spans 13 amino acids. Trimming pared 0 bases from V and 5 bases from J, leaving 9 bases between. The germline V gene has CDR1 SGHRS and CDR2 YFSETQ. CDR3 nucleotides: TGCGCCAGCAGCTTGGGGGGGGAGGACGAGCAGTACTTC. It encodes CASSLGGEDEQYF.

The J gene is TRBJ2-7, the V gene TRBV6-1; 9 bases are a match to TRBD1. CDR1 and CDR2 (germline): MNHNS, SASEGT. The CDR3 consists of 14 residues. The ends lost 6 bases at V and 5 bases at J; junction bases unmatched: 8. The CDR3 nucleotides are TGTGCCAGCAGCTACAGGGGGCGGGAAAACGAGCAGTACTTC. Translated: CASSYRGRENEQYF.

The chain combines TRBV28 with TRBJ1-1; 7 bases agree with TRBD1. The germline gives CDR1 MDHEN, CDR2 SYDVKM. J was trimmed by 1 base and V by 11 bases; bases with no gene match: 10. The CDR3 runs to 14 residues. CDR3 in DNA: TGTGCCGTTGGGGGGGAGGGGGCGAACACTGAAGCTTTCTTT. It is translated as CAVGGEGANTEAFF.

This clonotype was counted between two and nine times. The chain combines TRBV12-3 or TRBV12-4 with TRBJ2-1; weak D call: TRBD2 (5 bases). V shed 5 bases and J shed 3 bases, with 8 bases lying between them. The CDR3 sequence is 13 residues long. CDR3 amino acids: CASSGLLYNEQFF. CDR3 DNA: TGTGCCAGCAGTGGACTTCTCTACAATGAGCAGTTCTTC.

The rearrangement links TRBV6-1 to TRBJ2-2; a weak D match, TRBD2 (5 bases). V was clipped by 8 bases and J by 7 bases, with 20 bases between them. The CDR3 is 15 residues long. Looked up from germline, CDR1 is MNHNS and CDR2 is SASEGT. The CDR3 is CASPNPPTEVGELFF. CDR3 DNA sequence: TGTGCCAGCCCCAACCCCCCTACGGAGGTCGGGGAGCTGTTTTTT.

CDR3 sequence: CASMGDESYEQYF. In DNA form, the CDR3 reads TGCGCCAGCATGGGGGACGAAAGCTACGAGCAGTACTTC. This chain joins TRBV5-1 and TRBJ2-7; D assignment may be TRBD1 or TRBD2 (5 bases each). CDR3 length: 13 residues. Trimming took off 6 bases at V and 3 bases at J, with 13 bases between the two ends. Germline CDR1 and CDR2: SGHRS and YFSETQ.

Regarding this clonotype: This may be a read error, as it is one base from a much larger clone. The rearrangement joins TRBV7-9 to TRBJ2-1, with TRBD2 matching over 11 bases. Germline CDR1 SEHNR, CDR2 FQNEAQ (reference sequence). The J segment lost 5 bases and the V segment lost 8 bases, leaving 8 bases of the junction unmatched. The CDR3 is made up of 15 amino acids. The CDR3 sequence is CASGESSGRHNEQFF. Written as DNA, the CDR3 is TGTGCCAGCGGCGAATCTAGCGGGAGGCACAATGAGCAGTTCTTC.

In its sample, this clonotype was seen many times. J is TRBJ2-1 and V is TRBV2; D is possibly TRBD2 (5 bases). Deletions cut 6 bases from V and 5 bases from J, with 11 bases between. Looked up from germline, CDR1 is SNHLY and CDR2 is FYNNEI. There are 13 residues in the CDR3. The CDR3 sequence: CASSPDFDNEQFF. The CDR3 nucleotides read TGTGCCAGCAGCCCGGACTTTGACAATGAGCAGTTCTTC.

There are many counts of this clonotype. The chain employs TRBV5-1 and TRBJ1-1; D possibly corresponds to TRBD1 (5 bases). This CDR3 is 15 amino acids long. Deletions cut 4 bases from V and 5 bases from J, with 18 bases between. CDR1 is SGHRS, CDR2 YFSETQ, per germline. The CDR3 DNA sequence: TGCGCCAGCAGCGTAAGCTCTTCGGGGGGTACTGAAGCTTTCTTT. Amino acid sequence: CASSVSSSGGTEAFF.

The chain joins TRBV19 to TRBJ2-3; 11 bases agree with TRBD1. Trimming removed 5 bases from V and 2 bases from J; junction bases left unmatched: 9. The CDR3 is 17 amino acids. The germline CDR1 and CDR2 sequences are LNHDA and SQIVND (reference sequence). Here the CDR3 DNA reads TGTGCCAGTAGTCCCGGACAGGGGGCAATCTCCACAGATACGCAGTATTTT. The encoded protein is CASSPGQGAISTDTQYF.

The table lists this clonotype with a few counts. This sequence joins TRBV4-1 and TRBJ2-5; no clear D gene. The CDR3 has 15 amino acids. In germline, CDR1 is MGHRA, CDR2 YSYEKL. Trimming pared 3 bases from V and 2 bases from J, leaving 13 bases between. The CDR3 spells CASSQGPLPQETQYF. CDR3 sequence (DNA): TGCGCCAGCAGCCAGGGTCCTTTGCCACAAGAGACCCAGTACTTC.

This clonotype has just a few counts. The chain has TRBV13 and TRBJ2-7; TRBD2 matches 9 bases. Losses at the gene ends were 5 bases for V and 7 bases for J; bases not matched to a gene: 12. CDR3 length: 15 amino acids. Germline V gene data show CDR1 as PRHDT and CDR2 as FYEKMQ (reference sequence). This CDR3 reads CASSPPLAGAGEQYF. The CDR3 DNA follows: TGTGCCAGCAGCCCGCCATTAGCGGGAGCAGGGGAGCAGTACTTC.

This clonotype was observed a few times. J is TRBJ1-1 and V is TRBV4-3; 7 nucleotides match TRBD1. The CDR3 runs 14 residues. Unmatched junction bases numbered 3, after V lost 1 base and J lost 4 bases. Germline V gene lookup returns CDR1 LGHNA and CDR2 YSLEER. Here the CDR3 reads CASSQAGTATEAFF. For the CDR3, the DNA is TGCGCCAGCAGCCAAGCCGGGACAGCCACTGAAGCTTTCTTT.

This clonotype came up many times. V usage is TRBV2 and J usage is TRBJ2-3; 8 bases line up with TRBD1. The germline gives CDR1 SNHLY, CDR2 FYNNEI. The CDR3 has 15 residues. Trimming took 4 bases from V and 4 from J; bases not matched to a gene: 7. The chain's CDR3 is CASSARDRRSDTQYF. The CDR3 DNA is TGTGCCAGCAGTGCCCGGGACAGGAGGTCAGATACGCAGTATTTT.

This clonotype occurred many times. This chain uses TRBV6-5 with TRBJ2-1, with 11 nucleotides matching TRBD2. There are 17 residues in the CDR3. Germline assignment: CDR1 MNHEY and CDR2 SVGAGI. Trimming removed 0 bases from V and 10 bases from J; junction bases left unmatched: 11. The CDR3 DNA reads TGTGCCAGCAGTTACTCGAAAGGTAGCGGGAGGGGGGGAGAGCAGTTCTTC. Translation gives CASSYSKGSGRGGEQFF.

This clonotype was picked up a small number of times. The chain couples TRBV11-2 to TRBJ2-1; TRBD2 agrees at 9 bases. This CDR3 region has 15 residues. V shed 1 base, J shed 12 bases, and the junction held 10 bases outside the gene matches. Germline CDR1 and CDR2: SGHAT and FQNNGV. The CDR3 DNA reads as TGTGCCAGCAGCTTAGGGACTAGCGCACGGGAGTCGCAGTTCTTC. This encodes CASSLGTSARESQFF.

The genes are TRBV24-1 and TRBJ1-1; D not resolved. V gave up 5 bases and J gave up 1 base, with 7 bases separating them. The CDR3 runs to 13 residues. The germline V gene has CDR1 KGHDR and CDR2 SFDVKD. The CDR3 loop reads CATSVGRNTEAFF. DNA of the CDR3: TGTGCCACCAGTGTAGGGAGGAACACTGAAGCTTTCTTT.

This clonotype was seen repeatedly, ten times or more. J is TRBJ2-3 and V is TRBV27; D not certain. Trimming shortened V by 5 bases and J by 5 bases, and 17 bases separated the two germline ends. The CDR3 has 15 amino acids. Germline V lookup: CDR1 MNHEY, CDR2 SMNVEV (reference sequence). The CDR3 loop is CASSPVESYEDTQYF. For the CDR3, the DNA is TGTGCCAGCAGTCCGGTGGAGAGTTATGAAGATACGCAGTATTTT.

Of note for this clonotype: The CDR3 end shows no conserved phenylalanine or tryptophan, and so a read error is likely. The V and J genes are TRBV6-1 and TRBJ2-6; D is perhaps TRBD1 (6 bases). Germline V gene sequence: CDR1 MNHNS, CDR2 SASEGT. V was shortened by 5 bases and J by 4 bases, with 12 bases between the two germline ends. The CDR3 contains 15 residues. The CDR3 here is CASSLVGAGANVLTS. The CDR3 DNA reads as TGTGCCAGCAGTCTTGTGGGGGCGGGGGCCAACGTCCTGACTTCC.

The chain carries TRBV7-9 and TRBJ2-7; D uncertain. The germline V gene has CDR1 SEHNR and CDR2 FQNEAQ (reference sequence). Trimming stripped 5 bases from V and 0 bases from J, with 11 bases between. The length of the CDR3 is 14 residues. The CDR3 nucleotides read TGTGCCAGCAGCCCTAAGGGTAGCTCCTACGAGCAGTACTTC. This encodes CASSPKGSSYEQYF.

The gene calls are TRBV29-1 and TRBJ2-7; the match to TRBD1 covers 7 bases. Germline trimming cut 5 bases from V and 6 bases from J; bases unmatched to any gene: 10. The CDR3 has 13 residues. CDR1 is SQVTM, CDR2 ANQGSEA, per germline. The CDR3 region has the DNA TGCAGCGTTAGGGGGCCTGGGGGCTCCGAGCAGTACTTC. Its protein is CSVRGPGGSEQYF.

This clonotype was counted ten times or more. The genes are TRBV11-2 and TRBJ2-1; TRBD2 agrees at 11 bases. Germline CDR1 is SGHAT and CDR2 is FQNNGV. V shed 0 bases and J 9 bases; nucleotides not matched to a gene: 4. This CDR3 is 15 amino acids long. The DNA for the CDR3 is TGTGCCAGCAGCTTAGATACCGGGACTAGCGGTGAGCAGTTCTTC. Encoded protein: CASSLDTGTSGEQFF.

This clonotype was recorded at least ten times. This chain connects TRBV2 to TRBJ1-1; 8 bases line up with TRBD1. This CDR3 comprises 13 residues. With 6 bases clipped from V and 3 bases from J, the junction kept 3 bases outside the gene matches. Germline CDR1 is SNHLY and CDR2 is FYNNEI. DNA for the CDR3: TGTGCCAGCAGGATGACAGGGGACACTGAAGCTTTCTTT. It encodes CASRMTGDTEAFF.

This clonotype appeared many times. The rearrangement links TRBV30 to TRBJ2-7; no definite D call. The V gene's germline CDR1 is GTSNPN and CDR2 SVGIG (reference sequence). The V end lost 3 bases, the J end lost 3 bases, and 12 bases lay between the germline ends. CDR3 length: 13 residues. The CDR3 bases are TGTGCCTGGAGCCCAACAAACTTCTACGAGCAGTACTTC. Its translation is CAWSPTNFYEQYF.

In its sample, this clonotype was seen many times. This sequence joins TRBV20-1 and TRBJ1-1, with TRBD1 matching over 8 bases. The CDR3 has 15 residues. Losses at the gene ends were 3 bases for V and 4 bases for J; bases not matched to a gene: 10. CDR1 is DFQATT and CDR2 is SNEGSKA in the germline V gene (reference sequence). The CDR3 sequence is CSASPRQGRSTEAFF. CDR3 nucleotides: TGCAGTGCTAGCCCCAGACAGGGGCGGTCCACTGAAGCTTTCTTT.

This clonotype was seen at least ten times. The chain combines TRBV10-3 with TRBJ2-7; 12 positions match TRBD2. CDR1 and CDR2 (germline): ENHRY, SYGVKD. This CDR3 contains 14 residues. The ends lost 5 bases at V and 4 bases at J; junction bases unmatched: 3. The CDR3 here is CAISPGTSGYEQYF. CDR3 DNA: TGTGCCATCAGTCCCGGGACTAGCGGGTACGAGCAGTACTTC.

This clonotype has more than one count but fewer than ten. V gene TRBV12-3 or TRBV12-4 combines with J gene TRBJ2-7; D may be TRBD1 (6 bases). The CDR3 covers 16 residues. The V end lost 5 bases, the J end lost 3 bases, and 20 bases lay between the germline ends. CDR3 region: CASSPHHPTGNYEQYF. The CDR3 nucleotides are TGTGCCAGCAGTCCCCATCACCCAACAGGGAACTACGAGCAGTACTTC.

This clonotype was seen repeatedly, ten times or more. This chain uses TRBV5-1 with TRBJ2-3; D unresolved. V lost 8 bases and J 2 bases, leaving 15 bases between the germline ends. The CDR3 contains 14 residues. Per germline, CDR1 SGHRS and CDR2 YFSETQ. The CDR3 reads CASRALTATDTQYF. Here the CDR3 DNA reads TGCGCCAGTCGGGCCCTGACGGCCACAGATACGCAGTATTTT.

This clonotype was observed a handful of times. DNA for the CDR3: TGTGCCAGCAGCCTTATGTTTCTCGGTGGAACGAATTCACCCCTCCACTTT. Translation: CASSLMFLGGTNSPLHF. The V and J genes are TRBV28 and TRBJ1-6; D is uncertain. V lost 6 bases to trimming and J lost 7 bases, with 22 bases between them. CDR1 MDHEN and CDR2 SYDVKM come from the germline V gene. The CDR3 extends over 17 amino acids. Looking up the rest from reference TRBV28 and TRBJ1-6 gives the full variable domain: DVKVTQSSRYLVKRTGEKVFLECVQDMDHENMFWYRQDPGLGLRLIYFSYDVKMKEKGDIPEGYSVSREKKERFSLILESASTNQTSMYLCASSLMFLGGTNSPLHFGNGTRLTVT.

This clonotype was counted ten times or more. The chain joins TRBV11-3 to TRBJ2-7, with 7 bases matching TRBD1. CDR1 is SGHNT and CDR2 is YENEEA in the germline V gene. Trimming at V came to 2 bases and at J to 3 bases, leaving 13 bases not matched to a gene. This CDR3 comprises 17 residues. CDR3 sequence reads: CASSLRGTVQDFYEQYF. The CDR3 DNA sequence: TGTGCCAGCAGCTTAAGGGGGACAGTTCAAGACTTCTACGAGCAGTACTTC.

The chain uses TRBV10-3 and TRBJ1-2, with D unclear. Trimming left V 6 bases short and J 4 bases short, with 9 bases between. CDR1 and CDR2 from the germline V gene are ENHRY and SYGVKD. The CDR3 consists of 12 residues. This CDR3 is CAIREGVYGYTF. CDR3 nucleotides: TGTGCCATCAGGGAAGGAGTCTATGGCTACACCTTC.